A selection of T cell receptor beta chains follows, all from one sample in a study of T-cell reconstitution after alpha-beta-depleted transplantation in children. MiXCR, applied by TCRdb to the PCR reads, yields one record per CDR3 protein. The data show 450,000 to 600,000 distinct CDR3 sequences, roughly 33% seen once. The sample was PBMCs from the stem cell graft donor, taken from the stem cell graft. The source of these receptors is a human donor who donated a stem cell graft to a child with aplastic anemia. Both conserved end residues are part of each CDR3. The D gene is left open where the match is weak. Rows may omit the clone size; those that give it use once, few, many or a size class.

v_call: TRBV10-3
clone_size: .
j_call: TRBJ2-1
d_call: .
cdr3_nt: TGTGCCATCAGTGAGGGCAGTATTTCTGGGAATGAGCAGTTCTTC
cdr3_aa: CAISEGSISGNEQFF

v_call: TRBV7-3
clone_size: few
j_call: TRBJ2-5
d_call: .
cdr3_nt: TGTGCCAGCAGTTCTTCTAGGGAGACCCAGTACTTC
cdr3_aa: CASSSSRETQYF

v_call: TRBV7-2
clone_size: .
j_call: TRBJ1-2
d_call: .
cdr3_nt: TGTGCCAGCAGCTTAGGTGGTCAACAGAGGGCCGGCTACACCTTC
cdr3_aa: CASSLGGQQRAGYTF

v_call: TRBV5-6
clone_size: .
j_call: TRBJ1-4
d_call: .
cdr3_nt: TGTGCCAGCAGCTCAGGACAGCAGAATGAAAAACTGTTTTTT
cdr3_aa: CASSSGQQNEKLFF

v_call: TRBV6-5
clone_size: .
j_call: TRBJ1-2
d_call: .
cdr3_nt: TGTGCCAGCAGTTCCCACGGGACCGGGGAATGGAGGTTCTATGGCTACACCTTC
cdr3_aa: CASSSHGTGEWRFYGYTF

v_call: TRBV20-1
clone_size: .
j_call: TRBJ1-5
d_call: .
cdr3_nt: TGCAGTGCTAGAGTTTCGGACAGAGTCGGTCAGCCCCAGCATTTT
cdr3_aa: CSARVSDRVGQPQHF

v_call: TRBV12-3/TRBV12-4
clone_size: .
j_call: TRBJ2-5
d_call: TRBD2
cdr3_nt: TGTGCCAGCAGGGAGCGGGGGGGGGAGACCCAGTACTTC
cdr3_aa: CASRERGGETQYF

v_call: TRBV12-3/TRBV12-4
clone_size: .
j_call: TRBJ2-1
d_call: .
cdr3_nt: TGTGCCAGCAGTTTGCGACAGAATCAGTTCTTC
cdr3_aa: CASSLRQNQFF

v_call: TRBV12-3/TRBV12-4
clone_size: few
j_call: TRBJ1-1
d_call: TRBD1
cdr3_nt: TGTGCCAGCAGTCCAACAGGACAGGGCAACACTGAAGCTTTCTTT
cdr3_aa: CASSPTGQGNTEAFF

v_call: TRBV10-3
clone_size: .
j_call: TRBJ2-7
d_call: TRBD1
cdr3_nt: TGTGCCATCAGTGAAGAGACAGGGCCCTACGAGCAGTACTTC
cdr3_aa: CAISEETGPYEQYF

v_call: TRBV27
clone_size: few
j_call: TRBJ1-1
d_call: TRBD1
cdr3_nt: TGTGCCAGCAGGAGCTTGGACAGGGGGCCAAGTGAAGCTTTCTTT
cdr3_aa: CASRSLDRGPSEAFF

v_call: TRBV10-3
clone_size: few
j_call: TRBJ2-1
d_call: .
cdr3_nt: TGTGCCATCAGTGGGGGTATTGGTGAGCAGTTCTTC
cdr3_aa: CAISGGIGEQFF

v_call: TRBV6-2/TRBV6-3
clone_size: .
j_call: TRBJ2-1
d_call: .
cdr3_nt: TGTGCCAGCAGTTACCAGGGATCGTGGTACAATGAGCAGTTCTTC
cdr3_aa: CASSYQGSWYNEQFF

v_call: TRBV29-1
clone_size: .
j_call: TRBJ2-1
d_call: .
cdr3_nt: TGCAGCGTTGGACAGACAAACAATGAGCAGTTCTTC
cdr3_aa: CSVGQTNNEQFF

v_call: TRBV29-1
clone_size: .
j_call: TRBJ1-2
d_call: .
cdr3_nt: TGCAGCGTTGAAGGGTTTGACACTGGTGGCTACACCTTC
cdr3_aa: CSVEGFDTGGYTF

v_call: TRBV6-4
clone_size: few
j_call: TRBJ2-1
d_call: .
cdr3_nt: TGTGCCAGCAGTGACAAGGGCTACAATGAGCAGTTCTTC
cdr3_aa: CASSDKGYNEQFF

v_call: TRBV6-2/TRBV6-3
clone_size: .
j_call: TRBJ2-2
d_call: .
cdr3_nt: TGTGCCAGCAGAACTAGGCCCGGGGAGCTGTTTTTT
cdr3_aa: CASRTRPGELFF

v_call: TRBV20-1
clone_size: .
j_call: TRBJ1-2
d_call: TRBD1
cdr3_nt: TGCAGTGCTAGAGCACCCGGGACAGGGGGCTTATATGGCTACACCTTC
cdr3_aa: CSARAPGTGGLYGYTF

v_call: TRBV20-1
clone_size: .
j_call: TRBJ2-4
d_call: .
cdr3_nt: TGCAGTGCATCCCCCGGGGAACTAGCCAAAAACATTCAGTACTTC
cdr3_aa: CSASPGELAKNIQYF

v_call: TRBV4-2
clone_size: .
j_call: TRBJ1-2
d_call: .
cdr3_nt: TGTGCCAGCAGCCAGAGGACGGATGCCTTTAACTATGGCTACACCTTC
cdr3_aa: CASSQRTDAFNYGYTF

v_call: TRBV29-1
clone_size: .
j_call: TRBJ1-2
d_call: TRBD1
cdr3_nt: TGCAGCGTGGCTTCCTCGGGACAGGGCTATGGCTACACCTTC
cdr3_aa: CSVASSGQGYGYTF

v_call: TRBV7-2
clone_size: .
j_call: TRBJ2-6
d_call: .
cdr3_nt: TGTGCCAGCAGCTTAGCTTCAGGGGCTGGGGCCAACGTCCTGACTTTC
cdr3_aa: CASSLASGAGANVLTF

v_call: TRBV19
clone_size: .
j_call: TRBJ1-4
d_call: TRBD1
cdr3_nt: TGTGCCAGTAGTGCTTACCCGGGACAGGGCCGAACTAATGAAAAACTGTTTTTT
cdr3_aa: CASSAYPGQGRTNEKLFF

v_call: TRBV6-1
clone_size: few
j_call: TRBJ1-1
d_call: TRBD1
cdr3_nt: TGTGCCAGCAGTCAGGGGGCAGTTATGAACACTGAAGCTTTCTTT
cdr3_aa: CASSQGAVMNTEAFF